This T cell receptor (beta chain) appears in the sequencing data of a study of T-cell reconstitution after alpha-beta-depleted transplantation in children. TCRbeta library preparation incorporated unique molecular identifiers. TCRdb fed the PCR reads into MiXCR, producing one record per CDR3 protein. This repertoire shows more than 450,000 distinct CDR3 sequences, about a sixth found once; its top ten account for 3% to 3.5%. The sequenced sample was PBMCs from the stem cell graft donor, obtained from the stem cell graft. This receptor was taken from a human donor who donated a stem cell graft to a child with acute lymphoblastic leukemia.

This CDR3 is CASSFTDEQFF. The CDR3 DNA sequence: TGTGCCAGCAGCTTCACCGATGAGCAGTTCTTC. V is TRBV5-5 and J is TRBJ2-1, with D unresolved. V was shortened by 2 bases and J by 8 bases, with 5 bases between the two germline ends. The CDR3 contains 11 residues. Germline V gene lookup returns CDR1 SGHKS and CDR2 YYEKEE (reference sequence).